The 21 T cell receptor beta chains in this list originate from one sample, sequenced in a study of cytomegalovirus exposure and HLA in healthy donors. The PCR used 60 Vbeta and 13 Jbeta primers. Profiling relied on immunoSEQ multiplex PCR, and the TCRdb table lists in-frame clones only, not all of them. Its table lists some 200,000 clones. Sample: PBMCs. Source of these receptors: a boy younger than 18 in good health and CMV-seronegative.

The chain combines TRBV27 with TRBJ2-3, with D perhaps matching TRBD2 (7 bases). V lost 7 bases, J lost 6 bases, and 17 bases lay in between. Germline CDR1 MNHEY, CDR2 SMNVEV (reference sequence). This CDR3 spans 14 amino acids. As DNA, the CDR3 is TGTGCCAGCACGACGGAGGGGGGGGCGGATACGCAGTATTTT. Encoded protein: CASTTEGGADTQYF.

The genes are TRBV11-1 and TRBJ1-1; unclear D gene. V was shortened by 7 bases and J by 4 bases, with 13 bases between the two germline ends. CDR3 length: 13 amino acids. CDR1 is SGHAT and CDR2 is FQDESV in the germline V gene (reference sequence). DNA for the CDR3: TGTGCCAGCACCTACCTCCGGGGCACTGAAGCTTTCTTT. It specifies CASTYLRGTEAFF.

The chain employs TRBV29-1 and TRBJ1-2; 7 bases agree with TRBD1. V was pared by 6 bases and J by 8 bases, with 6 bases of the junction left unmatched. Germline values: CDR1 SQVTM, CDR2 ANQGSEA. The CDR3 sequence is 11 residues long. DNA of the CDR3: TGCAGCGTACACAGGGGCTACGGCTACACCTTC. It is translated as CSVHRGYGYTF.

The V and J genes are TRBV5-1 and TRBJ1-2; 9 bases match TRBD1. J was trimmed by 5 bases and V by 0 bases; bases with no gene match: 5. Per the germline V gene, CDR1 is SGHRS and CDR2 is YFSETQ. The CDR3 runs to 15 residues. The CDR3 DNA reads TGCGCCAGCAGCTTGGACGGGGACAGGGTTTATGGCTACACCTTC. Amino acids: CASSLDGDRVYGYTF.

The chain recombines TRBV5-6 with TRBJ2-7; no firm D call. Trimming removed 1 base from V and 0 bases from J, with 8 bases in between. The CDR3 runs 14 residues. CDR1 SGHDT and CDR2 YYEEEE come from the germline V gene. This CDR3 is CASSLLTHSYEQYF. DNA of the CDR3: TGTGCCAGCAGCTTGTTGACTCACTCCTACGAGCAGTACTTC.

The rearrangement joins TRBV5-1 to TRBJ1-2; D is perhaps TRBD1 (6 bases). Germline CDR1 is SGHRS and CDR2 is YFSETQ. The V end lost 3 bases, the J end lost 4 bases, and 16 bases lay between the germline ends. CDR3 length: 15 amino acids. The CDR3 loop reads CASSWDISTGYGYTF. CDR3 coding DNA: TGCGCCAGCAGCTGGGACATCTCGACTGGCTATGGCTACACCTTC.

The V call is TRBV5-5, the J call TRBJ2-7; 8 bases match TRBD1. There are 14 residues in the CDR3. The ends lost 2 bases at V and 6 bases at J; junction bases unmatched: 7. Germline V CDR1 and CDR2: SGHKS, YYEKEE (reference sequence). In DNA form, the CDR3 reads TGTGCCAGCAGCTTCGGACAGGGTTATAGCGAGCAGTACTTC. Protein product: CASSFGQGYSEQYF.

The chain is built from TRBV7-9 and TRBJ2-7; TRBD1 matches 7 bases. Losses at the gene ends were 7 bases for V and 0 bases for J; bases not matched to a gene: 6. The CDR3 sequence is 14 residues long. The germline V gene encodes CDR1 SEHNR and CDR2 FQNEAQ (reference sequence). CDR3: CASTRGGGSYEQYF. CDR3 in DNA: TGTGCCAGCACCCGAGGGGGCGGCTCCTACGAGCAGTACTTC. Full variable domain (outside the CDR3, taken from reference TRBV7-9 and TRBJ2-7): DTGVSQNPRHKITKRGQNVTFRCDPISEHNRLYWYRQTLGQGPEFLTYFQNEAQLEKSRLLSDRFSAERPKGSFSTLEIQRTEQGDSAMYLCASTRGGGSYEQYFGPGTRLTVT.

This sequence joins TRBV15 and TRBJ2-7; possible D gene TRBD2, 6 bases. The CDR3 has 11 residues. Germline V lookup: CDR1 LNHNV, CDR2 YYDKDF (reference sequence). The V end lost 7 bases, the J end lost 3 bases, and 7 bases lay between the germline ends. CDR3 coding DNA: TGTGCCACCAATAGCGGCTACGAGCAGTACTTC. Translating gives CATNSGYEQYF.

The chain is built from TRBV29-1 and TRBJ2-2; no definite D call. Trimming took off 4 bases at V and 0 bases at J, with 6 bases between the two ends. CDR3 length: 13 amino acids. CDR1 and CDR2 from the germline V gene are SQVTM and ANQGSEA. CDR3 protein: CSVAWPNTGELFF. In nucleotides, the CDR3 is TGCAGCGTTGCTTGGCCGAACACCGGGGAGCTGTTTTTT.

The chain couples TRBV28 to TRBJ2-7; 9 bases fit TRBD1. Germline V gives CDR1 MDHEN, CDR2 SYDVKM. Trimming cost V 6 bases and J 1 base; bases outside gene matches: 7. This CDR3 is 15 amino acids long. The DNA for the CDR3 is TGTGCCAGCAGCCAACCCGGGACAGGGTCCTACGAGCAGTACTTC. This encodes CASSQPGTGSYEQYF.

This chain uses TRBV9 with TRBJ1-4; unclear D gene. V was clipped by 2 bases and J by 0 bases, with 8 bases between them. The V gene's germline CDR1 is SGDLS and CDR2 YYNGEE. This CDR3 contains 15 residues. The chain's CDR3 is CASSVSPATNEKLFF. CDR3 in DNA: TGTGCCAGCAGCGTTTCGCCGGCAACTAATGAAAAACTGTTTTTT.

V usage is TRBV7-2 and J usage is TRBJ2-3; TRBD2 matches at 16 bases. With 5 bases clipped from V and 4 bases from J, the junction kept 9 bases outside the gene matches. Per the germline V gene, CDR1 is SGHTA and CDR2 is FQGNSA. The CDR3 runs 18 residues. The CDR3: CASSNQGTSGGVADTQYF. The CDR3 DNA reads TGTGCCAGCAGCAACCAGGGGACTAGCGGGGGGGTTGCAGATACGCAGTATTTT.

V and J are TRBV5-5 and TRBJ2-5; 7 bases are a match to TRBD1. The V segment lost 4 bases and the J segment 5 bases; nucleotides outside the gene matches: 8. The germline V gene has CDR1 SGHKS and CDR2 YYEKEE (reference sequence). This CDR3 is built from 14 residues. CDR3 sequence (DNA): TGTGCCAGCAGCACCAGACAGGGCGGGGAGACCCAGTACTTC. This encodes CASSTRQGGETQYF.

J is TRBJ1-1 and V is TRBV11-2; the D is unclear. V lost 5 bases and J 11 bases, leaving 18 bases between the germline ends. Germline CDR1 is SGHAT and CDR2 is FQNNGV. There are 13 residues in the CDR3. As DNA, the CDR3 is TGTGCCAGCAGCCCTCTATCCCTTAGTCGCGCTTTCTTT. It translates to CASSPLSLSRAFF.

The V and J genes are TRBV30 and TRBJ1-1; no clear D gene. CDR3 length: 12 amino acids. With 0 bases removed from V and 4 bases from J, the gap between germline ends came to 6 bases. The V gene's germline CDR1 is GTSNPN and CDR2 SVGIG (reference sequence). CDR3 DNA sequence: TGTGCCTGGAGTGTGTCTTCCACTGAAGCTTTCTTT. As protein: CAWSVSSTEAFF.

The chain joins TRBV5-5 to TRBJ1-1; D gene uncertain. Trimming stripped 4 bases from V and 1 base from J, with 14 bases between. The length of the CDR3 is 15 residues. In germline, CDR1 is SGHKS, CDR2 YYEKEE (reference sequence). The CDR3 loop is CASSGRTGGNTEAFF. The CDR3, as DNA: TGTGCCAGCAGCGGGAGGACGGGAGGGAACACTGAAGCTTTCTTT.

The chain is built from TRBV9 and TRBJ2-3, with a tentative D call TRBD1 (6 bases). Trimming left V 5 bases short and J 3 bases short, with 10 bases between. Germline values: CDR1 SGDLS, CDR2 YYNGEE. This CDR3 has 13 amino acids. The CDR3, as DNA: TGTGCCAGCAGGAAAGGGGGTACAGATACGCAGTATTTT. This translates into CASRKGGTDTQYF.

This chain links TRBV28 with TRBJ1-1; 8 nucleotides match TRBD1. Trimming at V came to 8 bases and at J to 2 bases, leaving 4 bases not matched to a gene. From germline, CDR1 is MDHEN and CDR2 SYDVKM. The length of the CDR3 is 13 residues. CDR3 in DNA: TGTGCCAGCCACAGGGGGGTAAACACTGAAGCTTTCTTT. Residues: CASHRGVNTEAFF.

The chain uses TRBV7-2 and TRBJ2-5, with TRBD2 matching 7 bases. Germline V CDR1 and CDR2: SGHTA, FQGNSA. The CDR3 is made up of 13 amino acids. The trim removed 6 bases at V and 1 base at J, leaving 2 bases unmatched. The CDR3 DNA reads TGTGCCAGCAGACTAGCGTTCCAAGAGACCCAGTACTTC. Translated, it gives CASRLAFQETQYF.

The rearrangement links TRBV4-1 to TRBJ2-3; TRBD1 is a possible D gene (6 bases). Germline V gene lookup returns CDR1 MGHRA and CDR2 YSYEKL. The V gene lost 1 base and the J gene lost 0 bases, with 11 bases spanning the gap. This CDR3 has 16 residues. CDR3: CASSQGQGPSTDTQYF. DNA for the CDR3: TGCGCCAGCAGCCAAGGTCAGGGGCCCAGCACAGATACGCAGTATTTT.